These T cell receptor beta chains were read from a single sample in a study of OX40 agonist ivuxolimab in advanced cancers. Repertoires were generated with immunoSEQ multiplex PCR, while TCRdb's copy carries only in-frame clones and drops some. The data show under 80,000 clones, 80% to 95% seen once. The specimen comprised CD4+ or CD8+ T cells sorted from blood, sampled in a trial of the OX40 agonist ivuxolimab. These receptors came from an adult with an advanced solid tumor such as melanoma, head and neck, liver or kidney cancer. Each CDR3 is given with its conserved first and last residue. The D gene is left open where the match is weak. Where a row states a size, it is once, few, many or the class of an expanded clone; other rows omit it.

TRBV6-5,14,TRBJ1-2,-,-,CASSYSRDNYGYTF,TGTGCCAGCAGTTACTCGAGGGATAACTATGGCTACACCTTC
TRBV11-2,13,TRBJ2-1,-,-,CASSRYSDNEQFF,TGTGCCAGCAGCCGATACTCAGACAATGAGCAGTTCTTC
TRBV9,15,TRBJ2-1,-,-,CASSFRQDLYNEQFF,TGTGCCAGCAGCTTCAGACAGGACCTCTACAATGAGCAGTTCTTC
TRBV11-2,17,TRBJ1-3,-,-,CASSLFGSLSSGNTIYF,TGTGCCAGCAGCTTATTCGGCAGCTTAAGCTCTGGAAACACCATATATTTT
TRBV7-9,13,TRBJ1-1,-,-,CASSLAASLGAFF,TGTGCCAGCAGCTTAGCGGCGTCCCTAGGGGCTTTCTTT
TRBV9,12,TRBJ1-3,-,-,CASSGFTNTIYF,TGTGCCAGCAGCGGGTTCACAAACACCATATATTTT
TRBV19,14,TRBJ2-2,TRBD1,-,CASRSGGGSGELFF,TGTGCCAGCCGTTCAGGGGGTGGTAGCGGGGAGCTGTTTTTT
TRBV2,13,TRBJ1-1,-,-,CASIFNGNTEAFF,TGTGCCAGCATTTTCAACGGGAACACTGAAGCTTTCTTT
TRBV5-4,13,TRBJ2-1,TRBD1,-,CASSRDSYNEQFF,TGTGCCAGCAGCCGGGACAGCTACAATGAGCAGTTCTTC
TRBV7-7,18,TRBJ1-5,-,-,CASSPDILFNYSNQPQHF,TGTGCCAGCAGCCCGGACATACTCTTCAATTATAGCAATCAGCCCCAGCATTTT
TRBV7-6,13,TRBJ2-7,-,-,CASSLESSYEQYF,TGTGCCAGCAGCTTAGAAAGCTCCTACGAGCAGTACTTC
TRBV12-5,13,TRBJ1-1,TRBD1,-,CASSPGGMAEAFF,TGTGCTAGTAGTCCAGGGGGAATGGCTGAAGCTTTCTTT
TRBV27,13,TRBJ2-1,-,-,CASSFVGGNEQFF,TGTGCCAGCAGTTTTGTTGGCGGCAATGAGCAGTTCTTC
TRBV10-3,13,TRBJ1-1,TRBD1,-,CAISGTGDTEAFF,TGTGCCATCAGTGGGACAGGGGACACTGAAGCTTTCTTT
TRBV5-3,11,TRBJ1-1,-,-,CASSLGREAFF,TGTGCCAGCAGCTTAGGAAGGGAAGCTTTCTTT
TRBV5-1,14,TRBJ2-1,-,-,CASSPLPSYNEQFF,TGCGCCAGCAGCCCCCTACCCTCCTACAATGAGCAGTTCTTC
TRBV7-3,23,TRBJ2-1,-,-,CASSLRTGRDTNPAGGSYNEQFF,TGTGCCAGCAGCTTAAGGACAGGGAGAGATACCAACCCAGCGGGAGGCTCCTACAATGAGCAGTTCTTC
TRBV9,12,TRBJ2-7,-,-,CASSAGYYEQYF,TGTGCCAGCAGCGCAGGATACTACGAGCAGTACTTC
TRBV6-5,10,TRBJ2-7,-,-,CASGSIEQYF,TGTGCCAGCGGATCGATCGAGCAGTACTTC
TRBV5-6,13,TRBJ2-7,TRBD1,-,CASSPRQGYEQYF,TGTGCCAGCAGCCCCCGACAGGGGTACGAGCAGTACTTC
TRBV27,16,TRBJ2-7,TRBD2,-,CASSSTGGATFYEQYF,TGTGCCAGCAGTTCTACGGGGGGGGCTACATTCTACGAGCAGTACTTC
TRBV27,15,TRBJ1-2,-,-,CASSLSQGKAYGYTF,TGTGCCAGCAGTTTATCGCAGGGGAAGGCCTATGGCTACACCTTC
TRBV18,15,TRBJ1-5,-,-,CASSPDWGSNQPQHF,TGTGCCAGCTCACCGGACTGGGGAAGCAATCAGCCCCAGCATTTT
TRBV15,14,TRBJ2-7,-,-,CATSRSGSSYEQYF,TGTGCCACCAGCCGAAGCGGAAGTTCCTACGAGCAGTACTTC
TRBV6-4,15,TRBJ2-3,TRBD2,medium-sized,CASSDSRGGPDTQYF,TGTGCCAGCAGTGACTCGCGGGGGGGCCCAGATACGCAGTATTTT
TRBV20-1,10,TRBJ1-2,-,-,CSATPKGYTF,TGCAGTGCTACGCCCAAGGGCTACACCTTC
TRBV19,15,TRBJ2-3,TRBD1,-,CASSDPGQGADTQYF,TGTGCCAGTAGCGACCCGGGACAGGGGGCAGATACGCAGTATTTT
TRBV9,17,TRBJ2-1,-,-,CASTPLSGNSNYNEQFF,TGTGCCAGCACCCCCCTGTCGGGAAACAGCAACTACAATGAGCAGTTCTTC
TRBV5-1,14,TRBJ1-1,-,-,CASSLTLLNTEAFF,TGCGCCAGCAGCTTGACCCTATTGAACACTGAAGCTTTCTTT
TRBV7-9,16,TRBJ2-7,-,-,CASSADSGVSSYEQYF,TGTGCCAGCAGCGCCGATTCAGGGGTGAGCTCCTACGAGCAGTACTTC
TRBV4-1,15,TRBJ2-7,TRBD2,-,CASSQVASGSYEQYF,TGCGCCAGCAGCCAGGTAGCTAGCGGCTCCTACGAGCAGTACTTC
TRBV11-2,15,TRBJ2-1,TRBD1,-,CASSVDRVAYNEQFF,TGTGCCAGCAGCGTAGACAGGGTGGCCTACAATGAGCAGTTCTTC
TRBV6-1,14,TRBJ1-5,-,-,CASSEFFGNQPQHF,TGTGCCAGCAGTGAATTTTTTGGCAATCAGCCCCAGCATTTT
TRBV5-1,13,TRBJ2-3,-,-,CASSALNGDTQYF,TGCGCCAGCAGCGCCCTTAACGGGGATACGCAGTATTTT
TRBV11-2,15,TRBJ1-5,-,-,CASSLGSGLNQPQHF,TGTGCCAGCAGCTTAGGGTCAGGGCTAAATCAGCCCCAGCATTTT
TRBV7-2,15,TRBJ1-2,TRBD1,-,CASSLAEGAFYGYTF,TGTGCCAGCAGCTTAGCGGAGGGGGCCTTCTATGGCTACACCTTC
TRBV14,14,TRBJ2-4,TRBD1,once,CASSEGQGAYIQYF,TGTGCCAGCAGCGAGGGACAGGGGGCGTACATTCAGTACTTC
TRBV9,16,TRBJ2-1,-,-,CASSGPIEQTYNEQFF,TGTGCCAGCAGCGGACCGATAGAACAGACCTACAATGAGCAGTTCTTC
TRBV27,14,TRBJ1-6,-,once,CASSLSQGYPPLHF,TGTGCCAGCAGTTTATCGCAAGGTTATCCACCCCTCCACTTT
TRBV9,14,TRBJ1-2,-,-,CASSVGDAIYGYTF,TGTGCCAGCAGCGTAGGAGACGCAATCTATGGCTACACCTTC
TRBV5-8,15,TRBJ2-3,-,-,CASSSPRVITDTQYF,TGTGCCAGCAGCTCCCCGCGGGTGATCACAGATACGCAGTATTTT
TRBV21-1,16,TRBJ1-1,-,-,CASSKDCVGMNTEAFF,TGTGCCAGCAGCAAAGATTGCGTGGGGATGAACACTGAAGCTTTCTTT
TRBV7-9,14,TRBJ1-5,TRBD1,-,CASSPGTGDQPQHF,TGTGCCAGCAGCCCCGGGACAGGGGATCAGCCCCAGCATTTT
TRBV7-9,15,TRBJ2-7,-,-,CASSGDINRLYEQYF,TGTGCCAGCAGCGGTGATATCAACCGCTTATACGAGCAGTACTTC
TRBV27,15,TRBJ2-7,-,-,CASSLSREWHYEQYF,TGTGCCAGCAGTCTCTCCCGGGAGTGGCACTACGAGCAGTACTTC
TRBV5-4,13,TRBJ2-1,-,-,CASSFRGGSEQFF,TGTGCCAGCAGCTTCAGAGGGGGGTCTGAGCAGTTCTTC
TRBV4-1,16,TRBJ2-1,TRBD1,once,CASSQQTGQGIDEQFF,TGCGCCAGCAGCCAACAAACGGGACAGGGGATCGATGAGCAGTTCTTC
TRBV6-6,15,TRBJ2-1,-,-,CASSTGGASYNEQFF,TGTGCCAGCAGTACGGGGGGCGCCTCCTACAATGAGCAGTTCTTC
TRBV10-3,14,TRBJ2-1,-,-,CAISAEGGYNEQFF,TGTGCCATCAGTGCCGAGGGGGGGTACAATGAGCAGTTCTTC
TRBV9,16,TRBJ2-1,TRBD2,-,CASSAAWGGGHHEQFF,TGTGCCAGCAGCGCCGCCTGGGGCGGGGGGCATCATGAGCAGTTCTTC
TRBV5-1,12,TRBJ2-3,-,-,CASSLGSGPPYF,TGCGCCAGCAGCTTGGGGTCAGGGCCTCCGTATTTT
TRBV7-2,15,TRBJ1-2,-,-,CASSLVQGDSYGYTF,TGTGCCAGCAGCTTAGTCCAGGGAGATAGCTATGGCTACACCTTC
TRBV27,14,TRBJ1-5,TRBD1,once,CATGTGVSNQPQHF,TGTGCCACCGGGACAGGGGTTAGCAATCAGCCCCAGCATTTT
TRBV19,18,TRBJ1-5,-,-,CASSLRGDPIYSNQPQHF,TGTGCCAGTAGTCTCAGGGGCGACCCAATCTATAGCAATCAGCCCCAGCATTTT
TRBV5-6,14,TRBJ1-5,-,-,CASRQQGSDQPQHF,TGTGCCAGCAGGCAACAGGGTTCAGATCAGCCCCAGCATTTT